This T cell receptor (beta chain) is from a study of cytomegalovirus exposure and HLA in healthy donors. General study results and limits: Sequencing depth across donors, presence/absence analyses assumed, was roughly uniform.

Primers: 60 Vbeta forward and 13 Jbeta reverse. This table comes from immunoSEQ multiplex PCR, and its TCRdb copy is limited to in-frame clones, with some not included. The repertoire holds 75,000 to 95,000 clones, with approximately 80% as singletons. Points on this clone: Its antigen is as yet unknown.

This CDR3 region has 14 residues. J was trimmed by 5 bases and V by 6 bases; bases with no gene match: 4. Germline loops: CDR1 MNHNS, CDR2 SASEGT. Material for sequencing was PBMCs. The chain uses TRBV6-1 and TRBJ1-6; 7 nucleotides agree with TRBD1. This clonotype originated in a human donor in good health. CDR3 loop: CASSLTGDNSPLHF. Written as DNA, the CDR3 is TGTGCCAGCAGCCTAACAGGGGATAATTCACCCCTCCACTTT.